Sequencing of this TCR beta chain was carried out in a study of blood T cells in healthy people across ages. CDR1 and CDR2 from the germline V gene are DFQATT and SNEGSKA (reference sequence). This CDR3 has 12 residues. The individuals who served as donors were healthy Caucasians living in Russia, aged about 6 to 90. The authors ran a second PCR of about 6 to 11 cycles using a sample-barcoded 5' primer and a J-beta primer mix. Every cDNA was tagged by a template-switch adaptor with 12 random nucleotides. TCRdb fed the 5' RACE reads into MiXCR, producing one record per CDR3 protein. The profile shows 600,000 to 850,000 distinct CDR3 sequences, more than 40% of them singletons.

The chain recombines TRBV20-1 with TRBJ2-7, with D unclear. The J call may not be correct, given that the DNA end is closer to TRBJ2-5. This TCR was sampled from a woman in her fifties or sixties in good health. Specimen: blood. CDR3 DNA sequence: TGCAGTGCTAGGGAGCTGGGGGAGACCCAGTACTTC. Translating gives CSARELGETQYF.